These 24 T cell receptor beta chains originate from one sample sequenced in a study of technical replicates of blood from a handful of donors. Profiled with immunoSEQ multiplex PCR; TCRdb holds only in-frame clones, not every one. The repertoire holds 15,000 to 20,000 clones, with roughly 89% as singletons. The sequencing input was PBMCs. These receptors came from a human donor in good health.

The chain couples TRBV19 to TRBJ2-5; 13 bases are shared with TRBD2. Per the germline V gene, CDR1 is LNHDA and CDR2 is SQIVND (reference sequence). The CDR3 has 20 residues. The junction had 11 bases not matched to a gene; V was cut back by 0 bases and J by 1 base. The CDR3 is CASSIEWTDWTSGSQETQYF. The CDR3 DNA follows: TGTGCCAGTAGTATAGAGTGGACCGACTGGACTAGCGGGAGCCAAGAGACCCAGTACTTC.

The chain joins TRBV11-1 to TRBJ2-6, with TRBD2 matching 10 bases. Unmatched junction bases numbered 9, after V lost 8 bases and J lost 2 bases. The germline CDR1 and CDR2 sequences are SGHAT and FQDESV (reference sequence). The CDR3 is 17 residues long. The CDR3 here is CASCLSLAGAGANVLTF. CDR3 DNA sequence: TGTGCCAGCTGCCTAAGTCTAGCGGGAGCTGGGGCCAACGTCCTGACTTTC.

This sequence joins TRBV19 and TRBJ2-7, with TRBD2 identical over 7 bases. The trim removed 5 bases at V and 3 bases at J, leaving 10 bases unmatched. The CDR3 spans 15 residues. Germline V gene data show CDR1 as LNHDA and CDR2 as SQIVND (reference sequence). The CDR3 here is CASSPQRLAGYEQYF. The CDR3 bases are TGTGCCAGTAGTCCCCAAAGGTTAGCGGGCTACGAGCAGTACTTC.

The chain joins TRBV7-8 to TRBJ2-7; 8 bases fit TRBD1. CDR3 size: 15 residues. Trimming removed 0 bases from V and 5 bases from J; junction bases left unmatched: 6. Per the germline V gene, CDR1 is SGHVS and CDR2 is FQNEAQ. The DNA of the CDR3 is TGTGCCAGCAGCTTAGCACGCCAGGGGGCGAACGAGCAGTACTTC. Translated: CASSLARQGANEQYF. Full variable domain (missing parts from reference TRBV7-8 and TRBJ2-7): GAGVSQSPRYKVAKRGQDVALRCDPISGHVSLFWYQQALGQGPEFLTYFQNEAQLDKSGLPSDRFFAERPEGSVSTLKIQRTQQEDSAVYLCASSLARQGANEQYFGPGTRLTVT.

This clone has more than one count but fewer than ten. V and J are TRBV10-1 and TRBJ2-2, with TRBD2 matching 8 bases. The germline CDR1 and CDR2 sequences are WNHNN and SYGVQD (reference sequence). The length of the CDR3 is 14 residues. V shed 7 bases, J shed 4 bases, and the junction held 5 bases outside the gene matches. CDR3 DNA: TGCGCCAGCAAAGCGGGAGAGGGCACCGGGGAGCTGTTTTTT. It is translated as CASKAGEGTGELFF.

This sequence joins TRBV14 and TRBJ2-7; 10 bases map to TRBD1. The CDR3 length is 20 residues. In germline, CDR1 is SGHDN, CDR2 FVKESK. The J segment lost 3 bases and the V segment lost 0 bases, leaving 17 bases of the junction unmatched. Here the CDR3 reads CASSQDRAGQGVYWFYEQYF. The CDR3 region has the DNA TGTGCCAGCAGCCAAGATAGGGCCGGACAGGGGGTATATTGGTTCTACGAGCAGTACTTC.

The chain links TRBV15 to TRBJ2-3; a possible D gene is TRBD1 (5 bases). The CDR3 is made up of 14 amino acids. Germline CDR1 is LNHNV and CDR2 is YYDKDF (reference sequence). V lost 2 bases and J lost 6, with 12 bases in between. The CDR3 loop is CATSRLTVGDTQYF. Written as DNA, the CDR3 is TGTGCCACCAGCAGACTGACAGTGGGGGATACGCAGTATTTT.

The DNA for the CDR3 is TGTGCCAGCAGTTTGGGTCAGGGGGCGGAAAGATCTGAAAAACTGTTTTTT. This translates into CASSLGQGAERSEKLFF. The chain employs TRBV27 and TRBJ1-4; TRBD1 agrees at 8 bases. J gave up 7 bases and V 3 bases, and 13 bases lay outside the gene matches. The CDR3 extends over 17 amino acids. Per germline, CDR1 MNHEY and CDR2 SMNVEV (reference sequence).

The rearrangement uses TRBV11-1 and TRBJ2-7, with 10 bases identical to TRBD2. Trimming removed 2 bases from V and 6 bases from J; junction bases left unmatched: 7. This CDR3 has 15 amino acids. Per germline, CDR1 SGHAT and CDR2 FQDESV (reference sequence). The DNA of the CDR3 is TGTGCCAGCAGCTTAAGAGCGGGAGGGACCCTCGAGCAGTACTTC. It codes for CASSLRAGGTLEQYF. Together with reference TRBV11-1 and TRBJ2-7, the CDR3 gives the full variable domain: EAEVAQSPRYKITEKSQAVAFWCDPISGHATLYWYRQILGQGPELLVQFQDESVVDDSQLPKDRFSAERLKGVDSTLKIQPAELGDSAMYLCASSLRAGGTLEQYFGPGTRLTVT.

The chain carries TRBV19 and TRBJ2-7; 9 bases align to TRBD2. Germline V lookup: CDR1 LNHDA, CDR2 SQIVND (reference sequence). This CDR3 region has 14 residues. After removal of 7 bases from V and 2 bases from J, the junction contained 6 bases not matched to a gene. The DNA of the CDR3 is TGTGCCAGTATGAAGACTAGCGGTACCTACGAGCAGTACTTC. The encoded protein is CASMKTSGTYEQYF.

This chain links TRBV4-2 with TRBJ2-7; 8 positions agree with TRBD2. Germline lookup yields CDR1 LGHNA and CDR2 YNFKEQ. The CDR3 extends over 15 amino acids. The ends lost 2 bases at V and 5 bases at J; junction bases unmatched: 8. CDR3 nucleotide sequence: TGTGCCAGCAGCCAAACACAGGGACTAGTGGACGAGCAGTACTTC. Translation: CASSQTQGLVDEQYF.

This clone was observed a handful of times. This chain links TRBV6-1 with TRBJ1-1; D possibly corresponds to TRBD1 (6 bases). The germline V gene encodes CDR1 MNHNS and CDR2 SASEGT. Trimming cost V 2 bases and J 4 bases, with 8 bases left between them. This CDR3 spans 13 amino acids. The CDR3 DNA follows: TGTGCCAGCAGTGAACTCAGGGGCACTGAAGCTTTCTTT. Amino acid sequence: CASSELRGTEAFF.

The J gene is TRBJ2-6, the V gene TRBV5-1; TRBD1 aligns across 7 bases. The length of the CDR3 is 15 residues. CDR1 is SGHRS and CDR2 is YFSETQ in the germline V gene. Unmatched junction bases numbered 7, after V lost 6 bases and J lost 4 bases. The CDR3 region is CASTLQGSGANVLTF. Here the CDR3 DNA reads TGCGCCAGCACTTTACAGGGGTCCGGGGCCAACGTCCTGACTTTC.

This clone was counted a few times. This chain uses TRBV4-2 with TRBJ1-1; D is unclear. Germline CDR1 is LGHNA and CDR2 is YNFKEQ. The V and J ends lost 1 base and 2 bases respectively, with 11 bases between them. The CDR3 extends over 15 amino acids. In nucleotides, the CDR3 is TGTGCCAGCAGCCAAGGGGAGGGAGGTAACACTGAAGCTTTCTTT. It codes for CASSQGEGGNTEAFF.

This rearrangement joins TRBV30 to TRBJ1-2; D might be TRBD1 (6 bases). Trimming removed 4 bases at V and 2 bases at J, with 11 bases between. The germline V gene encodes CDR1 GTSNPN and CDR2 SVGIG (reference sequence). The CDR3 runs 13 residues. This CDR3 is CAWNPGQNYGYTF. CDR3 in DNA: TGTGCCTGGAACCCCGGACAGAACTATGGCTACACCTTC. The whole variable domain, filled in from reference TRBV30 and TRBJ1-2, reads SQTIHQWPATLVQPVGSPLSLECTVEGTSNPNLYWYRQAAGRGLQLLFYSVGIGQISSEVPQNLSASRPQDRQFILSSKKLLLSDSGFYLCAWNPGQNYGYTFGSGTRLTVV.

DNA for the CDR3: TGCGCCAGCAGTGATCCCAGAAACAATGAGCAGTTCTTC. This gives the protein CASSDPRNNEQFF. This rearrangement joins TRBV10-1 to TRBJ2-1; no reliable D call. CDR3 length: 13 residues. The germline CDR1 and CDR2 sequences are WNHNN and SYGVQD (reference sequence). V was clipped by 3 bases and J by 5 bases, with 8 bases between them.

This chain links TRBV7-2 with TRBJ2-7, with 8 bases aligning to TRBD2. This CDR3 comprises 14 residues. The V segment lost 6 bases and the J segment 0 bases; nucleotides outside the gene matches: 4. Germline V gene data show CDR1 as SGHTA and CDR2 as FQGNSA. CDR3 protein: CASSSTSDSYEQYF. The DNA for the CDR3 is TGTGCCAGCAGTTCGACTAGCGACTCCTACGAGCAGTACTTC.

The chain combines TRBV7-7 with TRBJ2-2, with 7 bases lining up with TRBD1. The V gene's germline CDR1 is SSHAT and CDR2 FNYEAQ (reference sequence). The V gene end was trimmed by 4 bases and the J gene end by 8 bases; junction bases not matched to a gene: 4. The CDR3 consists of 13 residues. For the CDR3, the DNA is TGTGCCAGCAGCTACGGGACAGAGGGGGAGCTGTTTTTT. It encodes CASSYGTEGELFF. The entire variable domain, with the rest obtained from reference TRBV7-7 and TRBJ2-2, is as follows: GAGVSQSPRYKVTKRGQDVTLRCDPISSHATLYWYQQALGQGPEFLTYFNYEAQPDKSGLPSDRFSAERPEGSISTLTIQRTEQRDSAMYRCASSYGTEGELFFGEGSRLTVL.

The chain joins TRBV27 to TRBJ2-3; no clear D. V lost 6 bases and J 6 bases, leaving 19 bases between the germline ends. CDR3 size: 15 residues. Germline V gene sequence: CDR1 MNHEY, CDR2 SMNVEV (reference sequence). The CDR3 DNA sequence: TGTGCCAGCAGGCCCTTGGGTGGAGCTTTGGATACGCAGTATTTT. Amino acids: CASRPLGGALDTQYF.

CDR3 sequence: CASSRTGGGNEQFF. Here the CDR3 DNA reads TGTGCCAGCAGCCGGACAGGGGGAGGCAATGAGCAGTTCTTC. The rearrangement joins TRBV7-2 to TRBJ2-1, with TRBD1 matching over 10 bases. Germline CDR1 and CDR2: SGHTA and FQGNSA. The junction had 4 bases not matched to a gene; V was cut back by 5 bases and J by 6 bases. CDR3 size: 14 residues.

CDR3 DNA sequence: TGTGCCTGGAGTGTCGCCCGGACTAGCGGTCCCTACGAGCAGTACTTC. Its protein product is CAWSVARTSGPYEQYF. The chain uses TRBV30 and TRBJ2-7; TRBD2 agrees at 10 bases. CDR1 is GTSNPN and CDR2 is SVGIG in the germline V gene (reference sequence). The J segment lost 2 bases and the V segment lost 0 bases, leaving 7 bases of the junction unmatched. This CDR3 has 16 residues.

The chain joins TRBV30 to TRBJ2-1; 7 bases are a match to TRBD2. CDR3 length: 20 amino acids. Losses at the gene ends were 4 bases for V and 0 bases for J; bases not matched to a gene: 21. Germline-derived CDR1 and CDR2 are GTSNPN and SVGIG (reference sequence). This CDR3 is CAWTSRWGRAGPSSYNEQFF. CDR3 in DNA: TGTGCCTGGACTTCCCGATGGGGTAGAGCGGGACCTTCCTCCTACAATGAGCAGTTCTTC.

The chain is built from TRBV5-5 and TRBJ2-7, with 10 bases matching TRBD2. The V segment lost 4 bases and the J segment 4 bases; nucleotides outside the gene matches: 8. Germline CDR1 reads SGHKS; CDR2 reads YYEKEE (reference sequence). The CDR3 extends over 15 amino acids. The CDR3 DNA sequence: TGTGCCAGCAGCCTAAAAGCGGGAGGGATATACGAGCAGTACTTC. As protein: CASSLKAGGIYEQYF.

This chain joins TRBV18 and TRBJ1-1, with D unclear. CDR1 is KGHSH and CDR2 is LQKENI in the germline V gene. This CDR3 comprises 13 residues. Trimming stripped 6 bases from V and 0 bases from J, with 8 bases between. CDR3 nucleotides: TGTGCCAGCTCCACAGAAATGAACACTGAAGCTTTCTTT. This sequence encodes CASSTEMNTEAFF.